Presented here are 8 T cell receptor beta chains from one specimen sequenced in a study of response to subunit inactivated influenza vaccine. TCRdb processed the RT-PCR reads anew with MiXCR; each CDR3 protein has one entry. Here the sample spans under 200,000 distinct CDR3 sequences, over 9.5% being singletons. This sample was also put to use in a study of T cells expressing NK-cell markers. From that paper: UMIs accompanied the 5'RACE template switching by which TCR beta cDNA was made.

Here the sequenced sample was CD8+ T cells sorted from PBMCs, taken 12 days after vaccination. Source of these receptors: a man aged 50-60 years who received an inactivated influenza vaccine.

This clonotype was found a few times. CDR3 amino acids: CASSQGRTANTEAFF. DNA for the CDR3: TGCGCCAGCAGCCAAGGTAGGACGGCGAACACTGAAGCTTTCTTT. V is TRBV4-3 and J is TRBJ1-1, with D unresolved. The V gene's germline CDR1 is LGHNA and CDR2 YSLEER. The CDR3 is 15 residues long. V was trimmed by 1 base and J by 1 base, leaving 10 bases between them.

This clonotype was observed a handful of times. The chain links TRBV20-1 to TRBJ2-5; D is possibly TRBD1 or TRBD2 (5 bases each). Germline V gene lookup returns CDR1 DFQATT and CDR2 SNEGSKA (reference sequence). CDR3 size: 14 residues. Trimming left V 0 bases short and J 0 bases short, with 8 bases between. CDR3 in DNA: TGCAGTGCTAGAGACGGGACGGACCAAGAGACCCAGTACTTC. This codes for CSARDGTDQETQYF.

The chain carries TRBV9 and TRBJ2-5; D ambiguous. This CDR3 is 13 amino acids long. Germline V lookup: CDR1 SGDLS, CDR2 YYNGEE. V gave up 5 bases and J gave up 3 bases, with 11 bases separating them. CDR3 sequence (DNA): TGTGCCAGCAGTGCCGAATTGGAAGAGACCCAGTACTTC. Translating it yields CASSAELEETQYF.

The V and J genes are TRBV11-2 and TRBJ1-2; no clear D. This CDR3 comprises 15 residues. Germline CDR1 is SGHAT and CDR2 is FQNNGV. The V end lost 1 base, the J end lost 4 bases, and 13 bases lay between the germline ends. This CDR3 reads CASSLVMGTSYGYTF. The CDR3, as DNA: TGTGCCAGCAGCTTAGTAATGGGAACCTCCTATGGCTACACCTTC.

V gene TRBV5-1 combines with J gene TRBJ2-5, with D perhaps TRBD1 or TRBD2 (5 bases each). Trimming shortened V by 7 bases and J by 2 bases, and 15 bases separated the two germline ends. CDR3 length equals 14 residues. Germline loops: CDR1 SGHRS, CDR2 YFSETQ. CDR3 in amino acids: CASGLLGPQETQYF. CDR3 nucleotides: TGCGCCAGCGGACTTTTGGGGCCTCAAGAGACCCAGTACTTC.

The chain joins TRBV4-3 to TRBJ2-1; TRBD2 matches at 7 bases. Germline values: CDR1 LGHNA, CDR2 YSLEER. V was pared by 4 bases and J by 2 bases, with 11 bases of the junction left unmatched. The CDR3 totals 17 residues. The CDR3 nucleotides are TGCGCCAGCAGCCCGGGACTAACTCATCCCACCTACAATGAGCAGTTCTTC. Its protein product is CASSPGLTHPTYNEQFF.

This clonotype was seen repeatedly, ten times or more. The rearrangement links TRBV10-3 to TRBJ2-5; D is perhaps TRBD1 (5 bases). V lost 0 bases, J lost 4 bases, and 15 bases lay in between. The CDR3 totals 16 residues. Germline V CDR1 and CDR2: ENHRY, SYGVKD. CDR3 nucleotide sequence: TGTGCCATCAGTGAGTCCTCGGCAGGGTGGAGAGAGACCCAGTACTTC. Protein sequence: CAISESSAGWRETQYF.

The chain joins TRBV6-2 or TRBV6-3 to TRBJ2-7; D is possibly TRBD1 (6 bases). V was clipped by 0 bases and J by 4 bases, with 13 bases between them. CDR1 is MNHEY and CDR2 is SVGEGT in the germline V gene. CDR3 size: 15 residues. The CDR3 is CASSYSTGRLYEQYF. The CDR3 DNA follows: TGTGCCAGCAGTTACTCGACAGGCCGTCTTTACGAGCAGTACTTC.